These 20 T cell receptor beta chains were all obtained from the same sample, sequenced in a study of Graves' ophthalmopathy and Graves' hyperthyroidism. Amplified TCR beta CDR3 regions were obtained using RNA transcripts as template. The authors performed first-round RT-PCR with HTBI primers and then a second-round multiplex PCR. A single record per CDR3 protein comes from TCRdb applying MiXCR to the multiplex PCR reads. The sample contains some 520,000 distinct CDR3 sequences, approximately 15% of which appear only once. Sample: blood. These receptors all come from a young woman with Graves' ophthalmopathy.

The chain has TRBV30 and TRBJ2-2; 7 bases agree with TRBD2. The CDR3 spans 16 residues. V dropped 2 bases and J dropped 3; count of bases not matched to a gene: 9. CDR1 and CDR2 from the germline V gene are GTSNPN and SVGIG (reference sequence). This chain's CDR3 is CAWSIPGLADTGELFF. Here the CDR3 DNA reads TGTGCCTGGAGTATCCCGGGTCTAGCGGACACCGGGGAGCTGTTTTTT. The full variable domain, its missing parts supplied by reference TRBV30 and TRBJ2-2, is SQTIHQWPATLVQPVGSPLSLECTVEGTSNPNLYWYRQAAGRGLQLLFYSVGIGQISSEVPQNLSASRPQDRQFILSSKKLLLSDSGFYLCAWSIPGLADTGELFFGEGSRLTVL.

The V and J genes are TRBV18 and TRBJ2-7; D not resolved. CDR1 and CDR2 (germline): KGHSH, LQKENI. The CDR3 is made up of 12 amino acids. V was pared by 2 bases and J by 5 bases, with 7 bases between. The CDR3 sequence is CASSPGVHEQYF. CDR3 nucleotides: TGTGCCAGCTCACCAGGTGTCCACGAGCAGTACTTC.

A note on this clonotype: It may be a read error: a sequence one base away is much more abundant. The CDR3 DNA is TGTGCCATCCTACAGGGGAACGACTACGAGCAGTACTTC. Translation: CAILQGNDYEQYF. The rearrangement joins TRBV2 to TRBJ2-7, with TRBD1 matching 7 bases. Germline V gene sequence: CDR1 SNHLY, CDR2 FYNNEI. The CDR3 is made up of 13 amino acids. J lost 3 bases, V lost 10 bases, and 9 bases had no gene match.

The chain joins TRBV3-1 to TRBJ2-3, with D maybe TRBD2 (5 bases). This CDR3 comprises 18 residues. The germline V and J ends were trimmed by 2 bases and 6 bases, with 24 bases remaining between them. Looked up from germline, CDR1 is LGHDT and CDR2 is YNNKEL (reference sequence). This chain's CDR3 is CASSQLELDSAQSDTQYF. The DNA for the CDR3 is TGTGCCAGCAGCCAATTGGAGCTGGACTCAGCCCAGAGTGATACGCAGTATTTT.

This clonotype was detected many times. The chain has TRBV28 and TRBJ2-7, with 7 bases identical to TRBD1. The J segment lost 5 bases and the V segment lost 11 bases, leaving 9 bases of the junction unmatched. Per the germline V gene, CDR1 is MDHEN and CDR2 is SYDVKM. The CDR3 extends over 12 amino acids. CDR3 amino acids: CAGQTGDNEQYF. DNA of the CDR3: TGTGCCGGCCAAACAGGGGACAACGAGCAGTACTTC.

This clonotype was recorded many times. This chain connects TRBV6-1 to TRBJ2-1; 7 bases line up with TRBD1. Losses at the gene ends were 1 base for V and 9 bases for J; bases not matched to a gene: 6. Germline-derived CDR1 and CDR2 are MNHNS and SASEGT. The CDR3 is 14 residues long. The CDR3 reads CASSEGDRVIEQFF. The DNA for the CDR3 is TGTGCCAGCAGTGAAGGTGACAGGGTTATTGAGCAGTTCTTC.

The V and J genes are TRBV7-3 and TRBJ2-4; tentative D call: TRBD1 (5 bases). CDR3 size: 14 residues. CDR1 is SGHTA and CDR2 is FQGTGA in the germline V gene. V shed 1 base and J shed 6 bases, with 10 bases lying between them. The CDR3 bases are TGTGCCAGCAGCTTAAGTGGGGCTAGAAACATTCAGTACTTC. This translates into CASSLSGARNIQYF.

This clonotype was picked up many times. The V and J genes are TRBV3-1 and TRBJ1-2; unclear D gene. Germline V gene data show CDR1 as LGHDT and CDR2 as YNNKEL (reference sequence). The CDR3 consists of 12 residues. V gave up 3 bases and J gave up 12 bases, with 14 bases separating them. CDR3 nucleotides: TGTGCCAGCAGCCACGATGGACGGGGTAACACCTTC. Amino acids: CASSHDGRGNTF. The whole variable domain, remainder taken from reference TRBV3-1 and TRBJ1-2, is DTAVSQTPKYLVTQMGNDKSIKCEQNLGHDTMYWYKQDSKKFLKIMFSYNNKELIINETVPNRFSPKSPDKAHLNLHINSLELGDSAVYFCASSHDGRGNTFGSGTRLTVV.

This chain uses TRBV28 with TRBJ2-5; 10 nucleotides match TRBD2. Losses at the gene ends were 7 bases for V and 0 bases for J; bases not matched to a gene: 14. Germline assignment: CDR1 MDHEN and CDR2 SYDVKM. The CDR3 has 18 residues. The CDR3 reads CASTALPGLAMYQETQYF. The CDR3 DNA sequence: TGTGCCAGCACCGCCTTACCGGGACTAGCGATGTACCAAGAGACCCAGTACTTC.

The rearrangement links TRBV28 to TRBJ1-3; 8 positions agree with TRBD1. Germline values: CDR1 MDHEN, CDR2 SYDVKM. After removal of 8 bases from V and 0 bases from J, the junction contained 6 bases not matched to a gene. The CDR3 is 15 residues long. The CDR3 protein is CASAPGGVSGNTIYF. CDR3 DNA: TGTGCCAGCGCACCAGGGGGCGTCTCTGGAAACACCATATATTTT.

This clonotype was counted ten times or more. Germline and junction disagree at one end, which may indicate a read error. The chain has TRBV12-3 or TRBV12-4 and TRBJ2-7, with a possible D match to TRBD2 (6 bases). The CDR3 consists of 12 residues. The CDR3: CASSLPPGGTNF. CDR3 nucleotides: TGTGCCAGCAGTCTTCCCCCTGGGGGGACGAACTTC.

Many counts were recorded for this clonotype. The chain combines TRBV20-1 with TRBJ2-7; 7 bases are shared with TRBD2. Germline V gene lookup returns CDR1 DFQATT and CDR2 SNEGSKA (reference sequence). This CDR3 has 15 residues. V dropped 0 bases and J dropped 7; count of bases not matched to a gene: 12. DNA for the CDR3: TGCAGTGCTAGAGATTCCCAGCGGGGACTCGGGGAGCAGTACTTC. Its translation: CSARDSQRGLGEQYF.

This clonotype was detected ten times or more. The V call is TRBV28, the J call TRBJ2-7, with TRBD2 matching over 8 bases. The CDR3 has 14 residues. Looked up from germline, CDR1 is MDHEN and CDR2 is SYDVKM. V was pared by 3 bases and J by 4 bases, with 5 bases of the junction left unmatched. Here the CDR3 reads CASSFPGGRYEQYF. DNA of the CDR3: TGTGCCAGCAGTTTCCCTGGCGGGAGGTACGAGCAGTACTTC.

This clonotype was seen many times. The V call is TRBV27, the J call TRBJ2-7; 8 nucleotides align to TRBD2. The germline CDR1 and CDR2 sequences are MNHEY and SMNVEV (reference sequence). V was clipped by 3 bases and J by 0 bases; unmatched bases: 4. The CDR3 contains 15 residues. Here the CDR3 reads CASSLSRGDSYEQYF. The DNA for the CDR3 is TGTGCCAGCAGTTTGTCGCGGGGGGACTCCTACGAGCAGTACTTC.

This clonotype was recorded many times. The chain is built from TRBV27 and TRBJ1-2; maybe TRBD1 (5 bases). Trimming shortened V by 7 bases and J by 3 bases, and 12 bases separated the two germline ends. CDR3 length equals 13 residues. Per the germline V gene, CDR1 is MNHEY and CDR2 is SMNVEV (reference sequence). This CDR3 reads CASMGVGDYGYTF. CDR3 DNA: TGTGCCAGCATGGGGGTAGGTGACTATGGCTACACCTTC.

The table lists this clonotype with many counts. The genes are TRBV27 and TRBJ2-5; 9 bases line up with TRBD2. Germline assignment: CDR1 MNHEY and CDR2 SMNVEV (reference sequence). The CDR3 length is 15 residues. Losses at the gene ends were 3 bases for V and 2 bases for J; bases not matched to a gene: 4. The chain's CDR3 is CASSFGLAGQETQYF. DNA of the CDR3: TGTGCCAGCAGTTTCGGTCTAGCGGGGCAAGAGACCCAGTACTTC.

This clonotype occurred many times. V usage is TRBV18 and J usage is TRBJ2-7, with D maybe TRBD1 (6 bases). This CDR3 contains 17 residues. Looked up from germline, CDR1 is KGHSH and CDR2 is LQKENI. With 1 base removed from V and 5 bases from J, the gap between germline ends came to 21 bases. This CDR3 reads CASSPRTLDSRSHEQYF. The CDR3 nucleotides read TGTGCCAGCTCACCACGAACTTTGGACAGTCGATCCCACGAGCAGTACTTC.

As to this clonotype: At one boundary the junction diverges from the germline segment, which might be a read error. The genes are TRBV18 and TRBJ1-1, with 7 bases identical to TRBD1. CDR3 length equals 15 residues. CDR1 KGHSH and CDR2 LQKENI come from the germline V gene. This CDR3 reads CASSQLGQVNTEACF. CDR3 coding DNA: TGTGCCAGCTCACAGCTAGGACAGGTTAACACTGAAGCTTGCTTT.

There are many counts of this clonotype. The chain couples TRBV6-1 to TRBJ2-2; 8 nucleotides match TRBD2. Germline V gene lookup returns CDR1 MNHNS and CDR2 SASEGT. This CDR3 region has 14 residues. After removal of 7 bases from V and 4 bases from J, the junction contained 5 bases not matched to a gene. Here the CDR3 DNA reads TGTGCCAGCATTCGGCTAGCGGGCACCGGGGAGCTGTTTTTT. This sequence encodes CASIRLAGTGELFF.

A word on this clonotype: This could be a read error, since a much larger clone is one nucleotide away. V usage is TRBV7-3 and J usage is TRBJ1-6; D gene ambiguous. The CDR3 is 13 residues long. CDR1 and CDR2 (germline): SGHTA, FQGTGA. CDR3 nucleotide sequence: TGTGCCAGCAGCTTAGGAAATGATTCACACCTCCACTTT. Amino acids: CASSLGNDSHLHF.